The present T cell receptor (beta chain) was sequenced within a study of blood T cell repertoires in COVID-19. The wider study: The study drew acute and convalescent COVID-19 samples from the United States, Italy and Spain.

Per germline, CDR1 GTSNPN and CDR2 SVGIG (reference sequence). CDR3 length equals 12 residues. V trimming: 8 bases; J trimming: 1 base; junction bases outside the gene matches: 3. TCRdb keeps only in-frame clones here, not all; method: immunoSEQ multiplex PCR. The sample includes 320,000 or so clones, under 90% of them seen just once. The cohort comprised adults aged 18 to 89 years residing in 20 to 25 US areas. Participants' reported clinical history set cohort assignment. Among Cohort 3 donors, those recovered had two negative PCRs, clearance, or symptom resolution. Sequenced: PBMCs or T cells enriched from blood (not recorded which). This clonotype was sampled from a man aged 60 to 69 who had recovered from COVID-19. The genes are TRBV30 and TRBJ2-3, with 7 bases that match TRBD2. The CDR3 bases are TGTGCCAGAACTAGCGGCACAGATACGCAGTATTTT. Amino acids: CARTSGTDTQYF.